One sample yielded the 18 T cell receptor beta chains listed below, sequenced in a study of T cell repertoires in cytomegalovirus infection. A single record per CDR3 protein comes from TCRdb applying MiXCR to the reads. The top ten hold around 12% of the sample, which has hundreds of thousands of distinct CDR3 sequences, 30% to 35% seen once. Their target antigens are unknown. This specimen was cultured CD8+ T cells from PBMCs, taken from culture after CMV antigen stimulation. Receptors originate from a human donor in good health (CMV status not recorded). Some clones in this sample may be carry-over from other donors' samples.

The rearrangement links TRBV25-1 to TRBJ2-2, with 10 positions matching TRBD1. The germline V gene has CDR1 MGHDK and CDR2 SYGVNS. CDR3 length equals 14 residues. With V trimmed by 7 bases and J by 6 bases, 5 bases remained unmatched. CDR3: CASTGTGVAGELFF. CDR3 bases: TGTGCCAGCACCGGGACAGGGGTAGCCGGGGAGCTGTTTTTT.

This rearrangement joins TRBV24-1 to TRBJ2-1; 8 bases are shared with TRBD1. The length of the CDR3 is 15 residues. Germline CDR1 reads KGHDR; CDR2 reads SFDVKD. The trim removed 4 bases at V and 6 bases at J, leaving 7 bases unmatched. As DNA, the CDR3 is TGTGCCACCAGTGAGGACAGGGTTCAAGGCAATGAGCAGTTCTTC. Translated, it gives CATSEDRVQGNEQFF.

This clonotype was found a few times. The V call is TRBV7-9, the J call TRBJ1-4, with unresolved D. V lost 3 bases and J lost 4, with 9 bases in between. The germline V gene has CDR1 SEHNR and CDR2 FQNEAQ (reference sequence). This CDR3 spans 14 amino acids. The CDR3 bases are TGTGCCAGCAGCTTTACGGGCCGTAATGAAAAACTGTTTTTT. It translates to CASSFTGRNEKLFF.

This chain connects TRBV20-1 to TRBJ2-7, with D perhaps matching TRBD1 (5 bases). The CDR3 contains 15 residues. CDR1 and CDR2 from the germline V gene are DFQATT and SNEGSKA (reference sequence). Trimming cost V 6 bases and J 2 bases, with 20 bases left between them. The CDR3 coding sequence is TGCAGTGCCACGGGTACAGGCTGGTCCGCCTACGAGCAGTACGTC. It yields the protein CSATGTGWSAYEQYV.

This clonotype was seen more than once but under ten times. The genes are TRBV7-9 and TRBJ2-7, with TRBD1 matching 10 bases. V trimming: 4 bases; J trimming: 12 bases; junction bases outside the gene matches: 6. CDR1 is SEHNR and CDR2 is FQNEAQ in the germline V gene (reference sequence). The CDR3 extends over 12 amino acids. The CDR3 region has the DNA TGTGCCAGCAGCTCAGACAGGGGGCCATTGTACGTC. Its translation: CASSSDRGPLYV.

The V call is TRBV27, the J call TRBJ2-7; D possibly uses TRBD1 or TRBD2 (5 bases each). This CDR3 region has 15 residues. Between the trimmed V and J ends, which lost 2 bases and 2 bases, there was a span of 13 bases. Germline CDR1 reads MNHEY; CDR2 reads SMNVEV (reference sequence). CDR3 loop: CASSLKGTDAYEQYF. CDR3 nucleotides: TGTGCCAGCAGTTTAAAAGGGACCGACGCCTACGAGCAGTACTTC.

The rearrangement joins TRBV6-2 or TRBV6-3 to TRBJ1-1, with D perhaps matching TRBD1 (5 bases). V was clipped by 1 base and J by 0 bases, with 24 bases between them. The CDR3 has 20 residues. Germline CDR1 is MNHEY and CDR2 is SVGEGT. The CDR3: CASSYWDPRDVGSMNTEAFF. For the CDR3, the DNA is TGTGCCAGCAGTTACTGGGACCCCCGCGACGTTGGGTCCATGAACACTGAAGCTTTCTTT.

This clonotype was counted only a few times. The rearrangement joins TRBV7-9 to TRBJ2-5; TRBD1 might be the D (6 bases). The CDR3 is 14 amino acids. Trimming shortened V by 6 bases and J by 5 bases, and 16 bases separated the two germline ends. CDR1 is SEHNR and CDR2 is FQNEAQ in the germline V gene (reference sequence). CDR3 sequence: CASSLRSGVETQYF. The CDR3 DNA reads as TGTGCCAGCAGTTTACGGTCAGGGGTGGAGACCCAGTACTTC.

This chain joins TRBV11-2 and TRBJ2-2, with D tentatively TRBD1 (5 bases). The V gene lost 5 bases and the J gene lost 4 bases, with 14 bases spanning the gap. The CDR3 spans 15 residues. The germline CDR1 and CDR2 sequences are SGHAT and FQNNGV. The CDR3 bases are TGTGCCAGCAGCCACGAATATAGGGGCACCGGGGAGCTGTTTTTT. Translated, it gives CASSHEYRGTGELFF.

CDR3: CSARMGWNTEAFF. Here the CDR3 DNA reads TGCAGTGCGCGAATGGGGTGGAACACTGAAGCTTTCTTT. J is TRBJ1-1 and V is TRBV20-1, with unresolved D. The germline CDR1 and CDR2 sequences are DFQATT and SNEGSKA (reference sequence). V lost 6 bases and J 1 base, leaving 12 bases between the germline ends. CDR3 length equals 13 residues.

This clonotype was observed a handful of times. The chain joins TRBV7-9 to TRBJ2-5; D unresolved. The CDR3 covers 15 residues. Trimming removed 1 base at V and 5 bases at J, with 14 bases between. Germline CDR1 is SEHNR and CDR2 is FQNEAQ (reference sequence). DNA of the CDR3: TGTGCCAGCAGCTTAGAGGAAGGTTCTCGGGAGACCCAGTACTTC. Its protein product is CASSLEEGSRETQYF.

The CDR3 is CASSESYYEQYF. The CDR3 coding sequence is TGCGCCAGCAGTGAGTCGTACTACGAGCAGTACTTC. The chain uses TRBV10-2 and TRBJ2-7; D is uncertain. CDR3 length: 12 amino acids. V was cut by 0 bases and J by 3 bases, with 3 bases left in between. From germline, CDR1 is WSHSY and CDR2 SAAADI.

The sample holds many counts of this clonotype. The gene calls are TRBV7-9 and TRBJ2-2; 10 bases are a match to TRBD2. In germline, CDR1 is SEHNR, CDR2 FQNEAQ (reference sequence). The V gene end was trimmed by 3 bases and the J gene end by 0 bases; junction bases not matched to a gene: 4. The CDR3 extends over 17 amino acids. CDR3 amino acids: CASSFQLAGTNTGELFF. In DNA, the CDR3 is TGTGCCAGCAGCTTTCAACTAGCGGGGACGAACACCGGGGAGCTGTTTTTT.

V usage is TRBV5-8 and J usage is TRBJ2-3; no firm D call. This CDR3 spans 10 amino acids. V was cut by 10 bases and J by 4 bases, with 7 bases left in between. Germline CDR1 SGHTS, CDR2 YDEGEE. In nucleotides, the CDR3 is TGTGCCTCTCAGGCAGATACGCAGTATTTT. It is translated as CASQADTQYF.

This clonotype was seen only once. The chain uses TRBV29-1 and TRBJ2-1, with a weak D call TRBD1 (6 bases). Germline V gene sequence: CDR1 SQVTM, CDR2 ANQGSEA. Trimming took 2 bases from V and 0 from J, leaving 11 bases between them. The CDR3 runs 15 residues. As DNA, the CDR3 is TGCAGCGTTGAAATCAGGGGTCTCTCCTACAATGAGCAGTTCTTC. Translated: CSVEIRGLSYNEQFF.

The chain is built from TRBV2 and TRBJ1-2; TRBD1 is a possible D gene (5 bases). Trimming took 8 bases from V and 7 from J, leaving 14 bases between them. This CDR3 has 12 residues. CDR1 is SNHLY, CDR2 FYNNEI, per germline. CDR3 DNA: TGTGCCAGCTACAGAGGGGCGCTTGGCTACACCTTC. Translating it yields CASYRGALGYTF.

The genes are TRBV7-6 and TRBJ2-2, with 8 nucleotides matching TRBD1. From germline, CDR1 is SGHVS and CDR2 FNYEAQ. Trimming cost V 2 bases and J 4 bases; bases outside gene matches: 6. This CDR3 is built from 16 residues. This CDR3 is CASSLWQGAITGELFF. The CDR3 DNA is TGTGCCAGCAGCTTATGGCAGGGGGCGATCACCGGGGAGCTGTTTTTT.

A single count supports this clonotype. This chain joins TRBV28 and TRBJ2-2; TRBD2 might be the D (5 bases). The CDR3 covers 14 residues. Germline assignment: CDR1 MDHEN and CDR2 SYDVKM. Trimming pared 8 bases from V and 2 bases from J, leaving 12 bases between. This CDR3 reads CASRLGENTGELFF. CDR3 in DNA: TGTGCCAGCCGTCTCGGGGAAAACACCGGGGAGCTGTTTTTT.